Listed below are T cell receptor beta chains from one sample, sequenced in a study of PD-1 blockade in classical Hodgkin lymphoma. Measured with immunoSEQ multiplex PCR; TCRdb has only the in-frame clones, and not every one. The sample yields tens of thousands of clones, roughly 87% seen once. Source: peripheral blood mononuclear cells (PBMCs), taken before the fourth cycle of nivolumab. The receptors here all came from a human donor with classical Hodgkin lymphoma. CDR3s include the opening cysteine and the closing phenylalanine or tryptophan. D genes are given only for firm matches. Clone size is not always given. Where it is, it says once, few, many or a class for expanded clones.

clone size	D gene	V gene	J gene	CDR3 DNA	CDR3 protein
NA	NA	TRBV6-6	TRBJ1-1	TGTGCCAGCGTGGGTCGGGGCGGGAGCACTGAAGCTTTCTTT	CASVGRGGSTEAFF
NA	NA	TRBV28	TRBJ1-2	TGTGCCAGCAGTTTAAACCATGGCTACACCTTC	CASSLNHGYTF
NA	NA	TRBV19	TRBJ2-7	TGTGCCAGTAGTATTGTACAGGGAGGCGAGCAGTACTTC	CASSIVQGGEQYF
NA	NA	TRBV6-6	TRBJ1-3	TGTGCCAGCAGTCCGACTGGAAACACCATATATTTT	CASSPTGNTIYF
once	NA	TRBV7-3	TRBJ2-1	TGTGCCAGCAGTTCCCTCCTGGGTGAGCAGTTCTTC	CASSSLLGEQFF
NA	NA	TRBV11-2	TRBJ2-1	TGTGCCAGCAGGGCGGGCACCGGGTACTCGATGGATGAGCAGTTCTTC	CASRAGTGYSMDEQFF
NA	NA	TRBV6-5	TRBJ1-6	TGTGCCAGCAGTTACCCTGGGCTGTCACCCCTCCACTTT	CASSYPGLSPLHF
few	NA	TRBV5-1	TRBJ2-1	TGCGCCAGCAGCTCCTTGGGGCTCCTTAATGAGCAGTTCTTC	CASSSLGLLNEQFF
NA	NA	TRBV6-5	TRBJ2-6	TGTGCCAGCAGAAACTCTGGGGCCAACGTCCTGACTTTC	CASRNSGANVLTF
NA	NA	TRBV29-1	TRBJ1-2	TGCAGCGTTGACAGGGCCCAAGCTAACTATGGCTACACCTTC	CSVDRAQANYGYTF
once	TRBD1	TRBV29-1	TRBJ2-7	TGCAGCGTTGAAGATAGGGCCACAGGGGAACACTCCTACGAGCAGTACTTC	CSVEDRATGEHSYEQYF
few	NA	TRBV9	TRBJ1-3	TGTGCCAGCAGTTCTCCGGGAGGAGGAAACACCATATATTTT	CASSSPGGGNTIYF
NA	TRBD2	TRBV19	TRBJ2-7	TGTGCCAGTAGTATCTTCAGCGGGGGGGCCAAATCCTACGAGCAGTACTTC	CASSIFSGGAKSYEQYF
once	NA	TRBV11-1	TRBJ2-7	TGTGCCAGCAGCTTAGAGAGCGGCACCTCATACGAGCAGTACTTC	CASSLESGTSYEQYF
NA	NA	TRBV5-5	TRBJ1-6	TGTGCCAGCAGCTTGGTAGGGGACTATAATTCACCCCTCCACTTT	CASSLVGDYNSPLHF
NA	NA	TRBV6-6	TRBJ1-1	TGTGCCAGCAGTTCCTCCGGGGAAGGGAACACTGAAGCTTTCTTT	CASSSSGEGNTEAFF
NA	NA	TRBV5-1	TRBJ1-3	TGCGCCAGCAGCTTACAGAGCTCCTCTGGAAACACCATATATTTT	CASSLQSSSGNTIYF
NA	NA	TRBV27	TRBJ1-4	TGTGCCAGCAGTTTATCATTTGGTTCGATTAATGAAAAACTGTTTTTT	CASSLSFGSINEKLFF
NA	NA	TRBV5-1	TRBJ1-2	TGCGCCAGCAGCAAAGAAGGGGGTTATGGCTACACCTTC	CASSKEGGYGYTF
NA	NA	TRBV28	TRBJ1-1	TGTGCCAGCAGTGCCCTCGGGGGGACGACTGAAGCTTTCTTT	CASSALGGTTEAFF
NA	TRBD1	TRBV5-1	TRBJ1-6	TGCGCCAGCAGACAATCACAGGGGGCGAATAATTCACCCCTCCACTTT	CASRQSQGANNSPLHF
NA	NA	TRBV11-1	TRBJ1-2	TGTGCCAGCAGCCCCCAGCTGGGGGGGATTGATGGCTACACCTTC	CASSPQLGGIDGYTF